This T cell receptor beta chain was sequenced during a study of shared clonotypes between healthy human individuals. About the study: A donor's plate count was three for CD4 naive and three for CD4 memory; CD8 naive had two and CD8 memory one.

Sequencing used immunoSEQ multiplex PCR; TCRdb keeps in-frame clones, though not all of them. The sample consists of about 2.1 million clones, 80% to 95% of them appearing once. Trimming stripped 8 bases from V and 10 bases from J, with 11 bases between. The CDR3 sequence is 11 residues long. Germline V gene lookup returns CDR1 SGHVS and CDR2 FNYEAQ. CD45RO-negative CD8 cells positively selected for CCR7 made up the naive population, which excluded terminally differentiated effector memory CD45RA+ cells. Note on this clone: Its antigen is not known.

Study findings and constraints: Memory subsets had estimated richness that was generally smaller than that of naive subsets. The four-donor shared clonotypes exceeded non-shared clonotypes in generation probability, with non-shared ones scoring lower.

The TCR sequence derives from a man younger than 35 in good health. Some clones in this sample may be carry-over from other donors' samples. This chain joins TRBV7-6 and TRBJ1-4; weak D call: TRBD1 (5 bases). The material sequenced was naive CD8+ T cells from PBMCs. The chain's CDR3 is CASGTGPKLFF. The CDR3, as DNA: TGTGCCAGCGGGACGGGACCAAAACTGTTTTTT.